A selection of T cell receptor beta chains follows, all from one sample in a study of blood T cell repertoires in COVID-19. Here immunoSEQ multiplex PCR was the method, and the copy in TCRdb shows in-frame clones only, minus some. There are approximately 220,000 clones in the sample; about four fifths occur only once, and 1.3% lies in the top ten. Sequenced material: PBMCs or T cells enriched from blood (not recorded which). The receptors were gathered from a woman aged 35 to 49 with acute COVID-19. Both conserved end residues are part of each CDR3. D genes are given only for firm matches. Rows give clone size only sometimes, using once, few, many, or a class for an expanded clone.

CASSNANTQGWADGYTF TGTGCCAGCAGCAATGCCAATACACAGGGATGGGCCGATGGCTACACCTTC TRBV28 - - TRBJ1-2
CASSLGDGRDTQYF TGTGCCAGCAGCTTGGGGGACGGGAGGGATACGCAGTATTTT TRBV7-6 - TRBD2 TRBJ2-3
CASSLYLDSNSPLHF TGTGCCAGCAGCTTGTATCTGGACAGCAATTCACCCCTCCACTTT TRBV5-5 - - TRBJ1-6
CASSEYRGQGETQYF TGTGCCAGCAGTGAATATCGGGGACAGGGGGAGACCCAGTACTTC TRBV25-1 - TRBD1 TRBJ2-5
CASSPDSGSSYNEQFF TGTGCCAGCAGCCCCGATAGCGGGAGCTCCTACAATGAGCAGTTCTTC TRBV7-3 - TRBD2 TRBJ2-1
CASSQGLDEAFF TGCGCCAGCAGCCAAGGTCTAGATGAAGCTTTCTTT TRBV4-1 - - TRBJ1-1
CASSAKPGQPYEQYF TGTGCCAGCAGTGCGAAACCGGGACAGCCCTACGAGCAGTACTTC TRBV27 - TRBD1 TRBJ2-7
CASSLAGGELFF TGCGCCAGCAGCTTGGCCGGGGGGGAGCTGTTTTTT TRBV5-1 - - TRBJ2-2
CASSGLKSPGELFF TGTGCCAGCAGCGGGCTCAAGTCACCCGGGGAGCTGTTTTTT TRBV7-2 once - TRBJ2-2
CASSRDSNYGYTF TGTGCCAGTAGTAGGGACAGTAACTATGGCTACACCTTC TRBV19 - TRBD1 TRBJ1-2
CASSPGHGNTEAFF TGCGCCAGCAGCCCTGGACATGGGAACACTGAAGCTTTCTTT TRBV5-1 - - TRBJ1-1
CASSPRDTVHSTDTQYF TGTGCCAGTAGTCCCCGGGACACCGTACACAGCACAGATACGCAGTATTTT TRBV19 - - TRBJ2-3
CASSLPLSSYNSPLHF TGTGCCAGCAGCCTTCCTCTGAGCTCCTATAATTCACCCCTCCACTTT TRBV7-2 - - TRBJ1-6
CASSPSGRGRGGYTF TGTGCCAGCAGCCCAAGTGGCAGGGGGCGTGGTGGCTACACCTTC TRBV7-2 - TRBD1 TRBJ1-2
CASSPRAAGGQNEKLFF TGTGCCAGCAGCCCCAGGGCGGCCGGGGGACAGAATGAAAAACTGTTTTTT TRBV7-8 - TRBD1 TRBJ1-4
CSGATSLAPYEQYF TGCAGCGGTGCGACGAGCTTAGCGCCGTACGAGCAGTACTTC TRBV29-1 - - TRBJ2-7
CATSEAGPHTGELFF TGTGCCACCAGTGAGGCGGGACCGCACACCGGGGAGCTGTTTTTT TRBV24-1 - - TRBJ2-2
CASSQDTGNQPQHF TGTGCCAGCAGCCAAGATACCGGGAATCAGCCCCAGCATTTT TRBV3-1/TRBV3-2 - - TRBJ1-5
CATSDSVGYTF TGTGCCACCAGTGATTCGGTCGGCTACACCTTC TRBV24-1 - - TRBJ1-2
CASSSPNQAGGPSETQYF TGTGCCAGCAGCTCCCCTAACCAAGCGGGGGGGCCTTCAGAGACCCAGTACTTC TRBV11-2 - TRBD2 TRBJ2-5
CASSSLMDTQYF TGTGCCAGCAGTTCCCTAATGGATACGCAGTATTTT TRBV28 - - TRBJ2-3
CASQGDTEAFF TGTGCCAGTCAGGGGGACACTGAAGCTTTCTTT TRBV11-1 - TRBD1 TRBJ1-1
CASSRGQGVGYGYTF TGTGCCAGCAGCCGGGGACAGGGCGTTGGGTATGGCTACACCTTC TRBV14 once TRBD1 TRBJ1-2
CASSAGLAGAQETQYF TGTGCCAGCAGCGCCGGACTAGCGGGGGCCCAAGAGACCCAGTACTTC TRBV9 - TRBD2 TRBJ2-5
CASSVGEGYEQYF TGTGCCAGCAGCGTAGGGGAGGGCTACGAGCAGTACTTC TRBV9 - TRBD2 TRBJ2-7
CASRGETGNTIYF TGTGCCAGCCGGGGGGAAACTGGAAACACCATATATTTT TRBV2 - - TRBJ1-3
CATTTNTSYEQYF TGTGCCACCACCACCAACACCTCCTACGAGCAGTACTTC TRBV7-8 - - TRBJ2-7
CASSSIQGKYGYTF TGTGCCAGCAGTTCCATACAGGGGAAGTATGGCTACACCTTC TRBV28 - TRBD1 TRBJ1-2